This T cell receptor (beta chain) was obtained from a study of healthy donors' naive CD4 and CD8 T cells. Whole-study findings and limits: Negatively charged CDR3s marked CD8+ lineage; positively charged CDR3s marked CD4+ lineage.

The CDR3 contains 16 residues. Germline V CDR1 and CDR2: MDHEN, SYDVKM. J gave up 9 bases and V 7 bases, and 16 bases lay outside the gene matches. A linear amplification protocol produced the TCR libraries from about 0.45 ug of total RNA. TCRdb passed the reads through MiXCR, listing each CDR3 protein once. This repertoire shows 180,000 or so distinct CDR3 sequences, 65% to 75% found once; its top ten account for approximately 2.5%. A remark on this clonotype: What it binds is not known.

This sequence was found in a pool of human donors in good health; the sample pools cells from several healthy donors. This chain links TRBV28 with TRBJ2-1; 9 nucleotides match TRBD2. Material: naive CD4+ and CD8+ T cells sorted from blood, pooled from several donors. The CDR3 sequence is CASTLGTSPFKGEQFF. Here the CDR3 DNA reads TGTGCCAGCACCCTAGGGACTAGCCCTTTTAAGGGTGAGCAGTTCTTC.